This is a list of T cell receptor beta chains from one sample in a study of blood T cell repertoires in COVID-19. Data came from immunoSEQ multiplex PCR; TCRdb stores just in-frame clones and leaves some out. This sample has about 170,000 clones; around 90% occur once, and the top ten carry roughly 2%. The sequencing input was peripheral blood. These receptors all come from a man aged 45-65 years who had recovered from COVID-19. The CDR3 runs from the conserved cysteine through the conserved F or W. Each record gives: V gene, D gene, CDR3 protein. A D gene is named only where the DNA matches it firmly.

V gene: TRBV7-2; D gene: -; CDR3 protein: CASSLARGGDQPQHF
V gene: TRBV19; D gene: TRBD1; CDR3 protein: CASRTDGTGSHSPLHF
V gene: TRBV7-2; D gene: -; CDR3 protein: CASSSSGGANSQPQHF
V gene: TRBV5-1; D gene: TRBD1; CDR3 protein: CASSSRPGQAQPQHF
V gene: TRBV30; D gene: -; CDR3 protein: CAWSGAGTGSTEAFF
V gene: TRBV7-9; D gene: TRBD2; CDR3 protein: CASSPGLASYEQYF
V gene: TRBV7-3; D gene: -; CDR3 protein: CASSLTGARGTEAFF
V gene: TRBV6-9; D gene: -; CDR3 protein: CASNHTESTDTQYF
V gene: TRBV3-1/TRBV3-2; D gene: TRBD2; CDR3 protein: CASSPGLANEQFF
V gene: TRBV24-1; D gene: -; CDR3 protein: CATSDLDGAPREAFF
V gene: TRBV3-1/TRBV3-2; D gene: TRBD2; CDR3 protein: CASSQTSGVNEQFF
V gene: TRBV30; D gene: TRBD1; CDR3 protein: CAWSKVGGGGQPQHF
V gene: TRBV5-1; D gene: -; CDR3 protein: CASSLEAGSSYNSPLHF
V gene: TRBV7-2; D gene: TRBD1; CDR3 protein: CASSSRQGSNEKLFF
V gene: TRBV28; D gene: TRBD1; CDR3 protein: CASKTGPRMDTQYF
V gene: TRBV2; D gene: TRBD1; CDR3 protein: CASRNDRANEQFF
V gene: TRBV4-1; D gene: -; CDR3 protein: CASSRETGQKFNYGYTF
V gene: TRBV4-1; D gene: TRBD1; CDR3 protein: CASSQTGAATPQYF
V gene: TRBV29-1; D gene: -; CDR3 protein: CSVFRTGSLHTF
V gene: TRBV5-1; D gene: TRBD1; CDR3 protein: CASSLAGQGGRLPKNIQYF
V gene: TRBV6-5; D gene: TRBD2; CDR3 protein: CASSPLAGGKETQYF
V gene: TRBV21-1; D gene: -; CDR3 protein: CASSNGLTSTNEKLFF
V gene: TRBV28; D gene: TRBD1; CDR3 protein: CASSPGGFGYTF
V gene: TRBV30; D gene: -; CDR3 protein: CAWSQGVPGELFF
V gene: TRBV5-1; D gene: TRBD1; CDR3 protein: CASSPRQGPYEQYF
V gene: TRBV7-2; D gene: -; CDR3 protein: CASSLAHGIGGEAFF
V gene: TRBV6-5; D gene: -; CDR3 protein: CASSVKDRSGELFF
V gene: TRBV29-1; D gene: TRBD2; CDR3 protein: CSVSRGGRATGYNEQFF
V gene: TRBV4-1; D gene: -; CDR3 protein: CASSQDGNGDNEQFF
V gene: TRBV5-1; D gene: -; CDR3 protein: CASSSTSFLEQYF
V gene: TRBV3-1/TRBV3-2; D gene: TRBD2; CDR3 protein: CASSLRASGSLGEQFF
V gene: TRBV5-6; D gene: -; CDR3 protein: CASSLGQMFYGYTF
V gene: TRBV25-1; D gene: -; CDR3 protein: CASSEYIEGYTF
V gene: TRBV11-2; D gene: -; CDR3 protein: CASSSQADTQYF
V gene: TRBV6-5; D gene: -; CDR3 protein: CASSYVTGPTGYEQYF
V gene: TRBV14; D gene: TRBD1; CDR3 protein: CASSRDRGRTDTQYF
V gene: TRBV3-1/TRBV3-2; D gene: TRBD1; CDR3 protein: CASSPGGYKETQYF
V gene: TRBV19; D gene: TRBD2; CDR3 protein: CASSTSGRETQYF
V gene: TRBV18; D gene: TRBD2; CDR3 protein: CASSPYPASGIYNEQFF
V gene: TRBV6-4; D gene: TRBD1; CDR3 protein: CASSAQGSTGLGEQFF
V gene: TRBV25-1; D gene: TRBD1; CDR3 protein: CASSDSGQITDTQYF
V gene: TRBV11-2; D gene: TRBD1; CDR3 protein: CASSSLDRYNSPLHF
V gene: TRBV18; D gene: TRBD1; CDR3 protein: CASSPITGTGPSGANSPLHF
V gene: TRBV6-5; D gene: -; CDR3 protein: CASSYSGGSGNTIYF
V gene: TRBV7-9; D gene: TRBD1; CDR3 protein: CASSRHRGLLPNYGYTF
V gene: TRBV5-8; D gene: -; CDR3 protein: CASSLAEKLFF
V gene: TRBV14; D gene: -; CDR3 protein: CASSQDWASSGNTIYF
V gene: TRBV7-8; D gene: -; CDR3 protein: CASSLEVSGGVQPQYF
V gene: TRBV19; D gene: TRBD1; CDR3 protein: CASSVQGAGGETQYF
V gene: TRBV14; D gene: TRBD1; CDR3 protein: CYRFLTGGSSYNSPLHF
V gene: TRBV6-6; D gene: TRBD2; CDR3 protein: CASIIRLAGYDEQFF
V gene: TRBV7-2; D gene: -; CDR3 protein: CASSLDLGVTTNYGYTF
V gene: TRBV30; D gene: -; CDR3 protein: CAWRNPGVRAGELFF